This T cell receptor (beta chain) was recovered during a study of shared clonotypes between healthy human individuals (dated by TCRdb to about 2020). Study-level background: Three men and a couple of women, aged 18 to 49 years, made up the cohort. For each donor, three plates each were used for CD4 naive and CD4 memory, two plates were used for CD8 naive, and one plate was used for CD8 memory. The study deeply sequenced blood TCR repertoires of roughly five healthy adults to estimate repertoire size and the extent of clonotype sharing between individuals. Different laboratories and diverse techniques were used to prepare libraries and sequence TCR repertoires, to increase sequencing depth and limit assay-specific biases. Leukapheresis yielded between about 0.85 and 10 billion PBMCs per donor. Results the study describes overall, beyond this receptor: Because the study included a small number of donors, the genetic and exposure-history diversity represented was limited. When a handful of donors were compared, the shared fraction of clonotypes was around 5.1% for naive CD4, around 3.6% for naive CD8, 2.3% for memory CD4, and under 0.5% for memory CD8. Sampling was limited to blood, and TCR repertoires in tissue likely differ from TCR repertoires in blood. Larger estimated clonotype richness was generally found for naive subsets than for memory subsets. Clonotypes shared by all four sorted-subset donors showed higher generation probabilities than non-shared clonotypes. Based on pairwise subsampling, the degree of clonotype sharing among donors was expected to be affected by sequencing depth. Rarefaction of sorted-subset datasets indicated incomplete sequencing despite the large sequencing depth.

Using the deep immunoSEQ assay, multiplex PCR amplified TCR CDR3 regions from genomic DNA. For each cell subset, the extracted genomic DNA was distributed evenly across all wells of several immunoSEQ 96-well plates, and each plate served as one replicate. For sorted subsets, each replicate PCR was loaded with roughly 200 ng genomic DNA, equivalent to 25,000 to 35,000 T cell genomes. The purified libraries were quantified using a Qubit 3.0 fluorometer, sized with a Bioanalyzer 2100, and then quantified again using the KAPA Library Quantification kit. Every immunoSEQ 96-well plate was sequenced on a separate single-read 150-cycle Illumina NextSeq 550 flow cell. As for the authors' bioinformatics: Because the immunoSEQ output held only junctional sequences and lacked quality scores, the filtering could not match the filtering applied to full-length reads. To assign V/J genes and CDR3, sequences were annotated against IMGT germline references using PyIR, a Python wrapper for IgBLAST v1.9. Reads were removed for weak V/J assignments (E-value above 1e-6), missing CDR3, stop codons, out-of-frame junctions, or ambiguous translated residues. V3J clonotypes were defined as sequences sharing an identical inferred V gene, J gene, and CDR3 amino acid sequence. Percentage overlap between repertoires was calculated by dividing the number of shared unique clonotypes by the size of the smaller repertoire. Three approaches were used to assess repertoire richness: RTK rarefaction, the Chao1 estimator, and Recon v2.1 estimates of unobserved clonotypes. Generation probabilities were computed with OLGA for all TCRbeta clonotypes obtained by the gDNA method from several donors. TCRdb took over this immuneACCESS table, retaining in-frame rearrangements with V and J assigned. Such tables are incomplete; in checked studies, under half of the missing clones stem from an unresolved V gene, and the remainder is unexplained. V, J and clone size are those of that table, while D and trimming were read from the DNA. This sample has over 2 million clones in its table, and about 95% of those were observed once. The leading ten clones occupy 0.85% to 1.3% of the sample.

For the CD8 naive samples, CD45RO-negative cells were positively selected for CCR7, yielding a CD45RA+CCR7+ population from which TemRA cells were excluded. Donors were healthy HIV-negative adults with no recently reported acute infections or vaccinations. Only Caucasian adults living in Nashville, Tennessee, USA were represented among the donors. Blood was collected by leukapheresis, and PBMCs were isolated by Ficoll-Histopaque density gradient centrifugation and then cryopreserved in liquid nitrogen vapor phase. Analytical flow cytometry was used to check the purity and quantity of each magnetically sorted T cell population. Genomic DNA was isolated from every sorted fraction and measured by UV absorbance on a Nanodrop 2000c. Including the terminal cysteine and phenylalanine, the CDR3 comprises 14 residues. Only the CDR3 region is kept as DNA, spanning 42 bases read in frame from base 1. The junction shows trimming of 0 bases on V and 2 bases on J, plus 8 bases between the germline ends. The germline V gene supplies CDR1 SGHRS and CDR2 YFSETQ.

Note on this clone: Its antigen is still unknown. Per-base quality was not reported, and no clone a single base away is much larger than it. The sample has other DNA sequences that encode this CDR3 too.

Recombination linked TRBV5-1 to TRBJ2-5, with a tentative D gene TRBD1 over 6 matching bases. Sample: naive CD8+ T cells sorted from blood. What this sample's cell subset or site label stands for: CD45RA+CCR7+. The clonotype was recovered from a man aged 18 to 29 in good health. The sequenced DNA is TGCGCCAGCAGCTTGGACAGGGTACAAGAGACCCAGTACTTC. Protein translation: CASSLDRVQETQYF.